This T cell receptor beta chain was retrieved from a study of cytomegalovirus exposure and HLA in healthy donors. Between the trimmed V and J ends, which lost 3 bases and 7 bases, there was a span of 6 bases. This CDR3 spans 11 amino acids. Germline V gene data show CDR1 as MNHEY and CDR2 as SMNVEV (reference sequence). The study ran its PCR with 60 Vbeta and 13 Jbeta primers. The protocol was immunoSEQ multiplex PCR, while the TCRdb copy is restricted to in-frame clones and leaves out a portion. In the table there are 150,000 to 200,000 clones, 75% to 85% of which are singletons. The gene calls are TRBV27 and TRBJ2-5; D not resolved. This TCR came from a woman aged 18-30 years in good health and CMV-seropositive. Material: PBMCs. DNA of the CDR3: TGTGCCAGCAGTTTTTCCGGGACCCAGTACTTC. Amino acid sequence: CASSFSGTQYF.